This TCR beta chain derives from a study of cytomegalovirus exposure and HLA in healthy donors. Study findings and constraints: In a later analysis, parvovirus B19, influenza, CMV and Epstein-Barr virus appeared linked to several top co-occurrence clusters.

Germline CDR1 reads LNHNV; CDR2 reads YYDKDF (reference sequence). CDR3 length: 14 residues. Trimming took 1 base from V and 3 from J, leaving 9 bases between them. The PCR ran on 60 Vbeta and 13 Jbeta primers. The method was immunoSEQ multiplex PCR; TCRdb's version includes in-frame clones alone and lacks a portion of them. The repertoire holds some 62,000 clones, with about 90% as singletons. In regard to this clone: As yet, its antigen is unknown.

The chain links TRBV15 to TRBJ1-2; D not resolved. What was sequenced was PBMCs. The sequence was collected from a man aged 18 to 29 in good health and CMV-seronegative. The CDR3 loop reads CATSRGGDYYGYTF. The CDR3 coding sequence is TGTGCCACCAGCAGAGGAGGAGATTACTATGGCTACACCTTC.